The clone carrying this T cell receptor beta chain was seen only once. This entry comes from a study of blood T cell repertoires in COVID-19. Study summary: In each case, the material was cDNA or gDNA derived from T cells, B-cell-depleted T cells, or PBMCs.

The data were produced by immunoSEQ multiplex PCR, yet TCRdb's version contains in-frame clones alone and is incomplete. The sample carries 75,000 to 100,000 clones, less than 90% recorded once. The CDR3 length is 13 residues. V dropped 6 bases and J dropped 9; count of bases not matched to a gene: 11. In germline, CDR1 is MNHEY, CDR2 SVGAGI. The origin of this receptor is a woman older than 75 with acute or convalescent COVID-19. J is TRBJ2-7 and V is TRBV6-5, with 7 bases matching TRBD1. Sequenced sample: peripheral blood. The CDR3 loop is CASRPRQGVWQYF. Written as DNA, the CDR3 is TGTGCCAGCAGACCTAGACAGGGCGTCTGGCAGTACTTC.